This T cell receptor (beta chain) was identified during a study of cytomegalovirus exposure and HLA in healthy donors. Notes on the study in general: Three CMV-associated chains were confirmed in vitro to be specific for CMV antigens. Roughly even sequencing depth across donors was the assumption behind the presence/absence analyses.

With 60 Vbeta and 13 Jbeta primers, the PCR was carried out. Clones were read by immunoSEQ multiplex PCR, and TCRdb kept only the in-frame ones, dropping some. The sample carries 210,000 or so clones, around 80% recorded once. Germline V lookup: CDR1 SGHRS, CDR2 YFSETQ. V gave up 3 bases and J gave up 6 bases, with 12 bases separating them. The CDR3 runs to 14 residues. This clone has only a few counts. Antigen: not known. The sequenced sample was PBMCs. This sequence joins TRBV5-1 and TRBJ2-2; D is ambiguous. The clonotype comes from a middle-aged woman in good health and CMV-seronegative. CDR3 sequence reads: CASSSHQGAGELFF. DNA for the CDR3: TGCGCCAGCAGCTCCCATCAAGGAGCCGGGGAGCTGTTTTTT.